One and the same sample provided the 18 T cell receptor beta chains below, sequenced in a study of regulatory T cells in long-lasting Graves disease. According to the study, TCR beta libraries were built with iRepertoire HTBI primers and CDR3-region Arm-PCR. One entry per CDR3 protein, called by TCRdb with MiXCR from the multiplex PCR reads. The sample includes some 300,000 distinct CDR3 sequences, approximately 20% of them seen just once. Sample time point: persistent/refractory GD, antithyroid drugs over 5 years with positive TRAb. With RNA extracted from PBMCs as input, the TCR library was made. The sample here was peripheral blood mononuclear cells (PBMCs), taken when the disease was refractory, from a patient treated with antithyroid drugs. The receptors here all came from a female donor with Graves disease.

This clonotype turned up a few times. The chain carries TRBV5-1 and TRBJ1-4; D is unresolved. Germline CDR1 and CDR2: SGHRS and YFSETQ. The CDR3 is 15 residues long. V dropped 0 bases and J dropped 4 bases, with 10 bases sitting between them. This CDR3 is CASSLAGQSNEKLFF. CDR3 in DNA: TGCGCCAGCAGCTTGGCCGGGCAAAGTAATGAAAAACTGTTTTTT.

This clonotype has more than one count but fewer than ten. This chain connects TRBV7-9 to TRBJ1-6; 7 bases agree with TRBD1. Germline V CDR1 and CDR2: SEHNR, FQNEAQ (reference sequence). V shed 3 bases and J 7 bases; nucleotides not matched to a gene: 15. The CDR3 totals 18 residues. The DNA for the CDR3 is TGTGCCAGCAGCTTCGACAGGGACGTTTGGGGCCTAAATTCACCCCTCCACTTT. It codes for CASSFDRDVWGLNSPLHF.

This clonotype occurred many times. The chain joins TRBV30 to TRBJ2-6, with D possibly matching TRBD1 (6 bases). CDR3 length: 13 amino acids. V lost 4 bases and J 4 bases, leaving 8 bases between the germline ends. The V gene's germline CDR1 is GTSNPN and CDR2 SVGIG (reference sequence). The CDR3 loop reads CAWKGDGANVLTF. For the CDR3, the DNA is TGTGCCTGGAAGGGGGACGGGGCCAACGTCCTGACTTTC.

Many counts were recorded for this clonotype. The CDR3 loop reads CASSRLLPNTEAFF. CDR3 DNA sequence: TGTGCCAGCAGCCGATTATTGCCTAACACTGAAGCTTTCTTT. V usage is TRBV6-1 and J usage is TRBJ1-1; D gene ambiguous. V was clipped by 6 bases and J by 2 bases, with 13 bases between them. The CDR3 spans 14 residues. Germline assignment: CDR1 MNHNS and CDR2 SASEGT.

This clonotype showed up many times. The chain has TRBV28 and TRBJ1-5; perhaps TRBD1 as D (5 bases). Germline V CDR1 and CDR2: MDHEN, SYDVKM. The V and J ends lost 6 bases and 5 bases respectively, with 11 bases between them. CDR3 length: 13 residues. The CDR3 loop reads CASRPGTHQPQHF. For the CDR3, the DNA is TGTGCCAGCAGACCCGGGACGCATCAGCCCCAGCATTTT.

This clonotype occurred a few times. The genes are TRBV4-3 and TRBJ2-6; D is possibly TRBD1 or TRBD2 (5 bases each). The CDR3 loop spans 18 amino acids. Trimming stripped 0 bases from V and 0 bases from J, with 12 bases between. CDR1 and CDR2 from the germline V gene are LGHNA and YSLEER. CDR3 in amino acids: CASSQDGTSASGANVLTF. The CDR3 DNA sequence: TGCGCCAGCAGCCAAGACGGGACGAGTGCCTCTGGGGCCAACGTCCTGACTTTC.

The chain recombines TRBV2 with TRBJ1-3; 9 nucleotides match TRBD1. The CDR3 is made up of 15 amino acids. The ends lost 6 bases at V and 0 bases at J; junction bases unmatched: 3. Germline assignment: CDR1 SNHLY and CDR2 FYNNEI. CDR3 sequence reads: CASRPTGGSGNTIYF. As DNA, the CDR3 is TGTGCCAGCAGACCGACAGGGGGCTCTGGAAACACCATATATTTT.

This clonotype was observed many times. The gene calls are TRBV6-1 and TRBJ1-5; no clear D gene. The CDR3 has 13 residues. CDR1 is MNHNS, CDR2 SASEGT, per germline. The V end was cut by 4 bases, the J end by 2 bases, with 6 bases between. In DNA, the CDR3 is TGTGCCAGCAGTGCTTTCCGCAATCAGCCCCAGCATTTT. This sequence encodes CASSAFRNQPQHF.

J is TRBJ2-7 and V is TRBV18; D possibly uses TRBD1 or TRBD2 (6 bases each). Germline assignment: CDR1 KGHSH and CDR2 LQKENI. This CDR3 region has 14 residues. V was shortened by 2 bases and J by 2 bases, with 10 bases between the two germline ends. DNA for the CDR3: TGTGCCAGCTCACCAGCGAGGGGGGCCTACGAGCAGTACTTC. It yields the protein CASSPARGAYEQYF.

This chain connects TRBV7-6 to TRBJ2-2; D possibly corresponds to TRBD2 (6 bases). The V gene's germline CDR1 is SGHVS and CDR2 FNYEAQ. The CDR3 is 14 amino acids. V dropped 8 bases and J dropped 0 bases, with 10 bases sitting between them. CDR3 in amino acids: CASAGPSNTGELFF. CDR3 bases: TGTGCCAGCGCGGGACCGTCGAACACCGGGGAGCTGTTTTTT. The full variable domain, with the rest looked up from reference TRBV7-6 and TRBJ2-2, is GAGVSQSPRYKVTKRGQDVALRCDPISGHVSLYWYRQALGQGPEFLTYFNYEAQQDKSGLPNDRFSAERPEGSISTLTIQRTEQRDSAMYRCASAGPSNTGELFFGEGSRLTVL.

The chain uses TRBV9 and TRBJ2-1, with 7 positions matching TRBD2. The germline CDR1 and CDR2 sequences are SGDLS and YYNGEE. V shed 4 bases, J shed 3 bases, and the junction held 4 bases outside the gene matches. The CDR3 is 14 residues long. As DNA, the CDR3 is TGTGCCAGCAGCATGAGCGGGAACTACAATGAGCAGTTCTTC. Protein: CASSMSGNYNEQFF.

This clonotype has a count of ten or more. Just one base apart from a much larger clone, this may be a read error. V and J are TRBV28 and TRBJ1-2; 7 bases match TRBD1. Per germline, CDR1 MDHEN and CDR2 SYDVKM. This CDR3 region has 12 residues. V was pared by 4 bases and J by 4 bases, with 0 bases of the junction left unmatched. The CDR3 region is CASSWDSYGYTF. The CDR3 region has the DNA TGTGCCAGCAGTTGGGACAGCTATGGCTACACCTTC.

Points on this clonotype: A read error may be the cause here, since a much bigger clone is one base away. The J gene is TRBJ2-1, the V gene TRBV6-5, with 10 bases that match TRBD2. Germline-derived CDR1 and CDR2 are MNHEY and SVGAGI. The CDR3 contains 15 residues. The CDR3 here is CASSSSGSSHNEQFF. Here the CDR3 DNA reads TGTGCCAGCAGTTCTAGCGGGAGCTCCCACAATGAGCAGTTCTTC.

The rearrangement joins TRBV4-3 to TRBJ2-7; D call uncertain. CDR1 LGHNA and CDR2 YSLEER come from the germline V gene. V was pared by 0 bases and J by 3 bases, with 9 bases between. CDR3 length: 14 residues. The CDR3 is CASSQESRDYEQYF. The CDR3 coding sequence is TGCGCCAGCAGCCAAGAGAGTAGGGACTACGAGCAGTACTTC.

This rearrangement joins TRBV7-8 to TRBJ2-3; TRBD2 matches 7 bases. V shed 8 bases, J shed 1 base, and the junction held 3 bases outside the gene matches. The CDR3 is 13 residues long. Germline CDR1 reads SGHVS; CDR2 reads FQNEAQ. The CDR3 nucleotides are TGTGCCAGCGGGAGGGGAGGCACAGATACGCAGTATTTT. Residues: CASGRGGTDTQYF.

This clonotype was observed many times. The chain employs TRBV28 and TRBJ1-6; D is unclear. This CDR3 comprises 14 residues. Trimming left V 5 bases short and J 7 bases short, with 12 bases between. Germline V gives CDR1 MDHEN, CDR2 SYDVKM. CDR3 residues: CASSRAVRNSPLHF. As DNA, the CDR3 is TGTGCCAGCAGTCGCGCCGTGCGAAATTCACCCCTCCACTTT.

This clonotype was recorded many times. The chain couples TRBV6-5 to TRBJ1-6; the match to TRBD1 covers 9 bases. Trimming cost V 4 bases and J 9 bases; bases outside gene matches: 13. Germline CDR1 reads MNHEY; CDR2 reads SVGAGI. This CDR3 region has 17 residues. Here the CDR3 reads CASSWGTNRDRVSPLHF. The CDR3 coding sequence is TGTGCCAGCAGTTGGGGGACCAACCGGGACAGGGTTTCACCCCTCCACTTT.

The V gene is TRBV10-3, the J gene TRBJ2-3, with D unresolved. The CDR3 is 14 amino acids. V was cut by 4 bases and J by 1 base, with 9 bases left in between. Germline loops: CDR1 ENHRY, CDR2 SYGVKD. This CDR3 is CAISADPRTDTQYF. CDR3 bases: TGTGCCATCAGTGCAGACCCCCGCACAGATACGCAGTATTTT.